The rows below give T cell receptor beta chains drawn from one sample of a study of OX40 agonist ivuxolimab in advanced cancers. Method: immunoSEQ multiplex PCR; TCRdb's copy keeps in-frame clones and lacks some. The table includes about 39,000 clones, roughly 92% detected once. The sample in question was CD4+ or CD8+ T cells sorted from blood, obtained in a trial of the OX40 agonist ivuxolimab. These receptor sequences come from an adult with an advanced solid tumor such as melanoma, head and neck, liver or kidney cancer. Each CDR3 is given with its conserved first and last residue. A D gene is named only where the DNA matches it firmly.

len	j_gene	d_gene	v_gene	CDR3nt	CDR3aa
15	TRBJ2-1	.	TRBV6-4	TGTGCCAGCAGTGACGTCGAAGGGGCCCACAATGAGCAGTTCTTC	CASSDVEGAHNEQFF
15	TRBJ2-3	TRBD2	TRBV5-5	TGTGCCAGCAACACCGGGACTAGCCCAGGCAATACGCAGTATTTT	CASNTGTSPGNTQYF
15	TRBJ2-2	TRBD2	TRBV5-4	TGTGCCAGCAGCAGATCGCGGGAGGTCGGCGGGGAGCTGTTTTTT	CASSRSREVGGELFF
13	TRBJ1-2	.	TRBV5-1	TGCGCCAGCAGCTTGGATGGGGAAAGTGGCTACACCTTC	CASSLDGESGYTF
13	TRBJ2-7	.	TRBV19	TGTGCCGAGGGATGGGTCCGCGCCGGCGAGCAGTACTTC	CAEGWVRAGEQYF
15	TRBJ2-7	.	TRBV7-9	TGTGCCAGCAGCTTAGAGGGGCGGGACCCCTACGAGCAGTACTTC	CASSLEGRDPYEQYF
14	TRBJ2-7	TRBD1	TRBV18	TGTGCCAGCTCACCAAGGGACAGGGCCTACGAGCAGTACTTC	CASSPRDRAYEQYF
14	TRBJ2-7	TRBD2	TRBV9	TGTGCCAGCAGCGAGGGACTAGCTGCGGAAGAGCAGTACTTC	CASSEGLAAEEQYF
12	TRBJ2-1	.	TRBV27	TGTGCCAGCACAAATACATACAATGAGCAGTTCTTC	CASTNTYNEQFF
15	TRBJ1-3	.	TRBV2	TGTGCCAGCAGTGAAACGGCGGGAGCTGGAAACACCATATATTTT	CASSETAGAGNTIYF
15	TRBJ2-7	.	TRBV6-5	TGTGCCAGCAGTATTAACGGGTTGCTCTCCTACGAGCAGTACTTC	CASSINGLLSYEQYF
14	TRBJ1-3	.	TRBV9	TGTGCCAGCAGCGACGACCACTCTGGAAACACCATATATTTT	CASSDDHSGNTIYF
16	TRBJ1-1	.	TRBV6-1	TGCGCCAGCAGTGAAGCCCCCGGGACGGAGAACACTGAAGCTTTCTTT	CASSEAPGTENTEAFF
15	TRBJ2-5	.	TRBV7-2	TGTGCCAGCAGCCCGCGGGACTGGATGCCGGAGACCCAGTACTTC	CASSPRDWMPETQYF